This TCR beta chain was identified during a study of brain T cells in children with intractable seizures. Overall study results and limits: Absence of clones before surgery may stem from lower sequencing depth. Only CDR3 sequence similarity suggested viral specificity, without known HCMV serostatus.

A word on this clone: The antigen remains unidentified.

The data were produced by immunoSEQ multiplex PCR, yet TCRdb's version contains in-frame clones alone and is incomplete. The repertoire holds roughly 80,000 clones, around 91% seen once, with approximately 25% in the top ten. This CDR3 spans 15 amino acids. Looked up from germline, CDR1 is ENHRY and CDR2 is SYGVKD. V shed 6 bases and J shed 1 base, with 15 bases lying between them. Only cases whose brain tissue showed the highest T cell transcript signatures were sequenced. Pre-surgery treatment included at least one anti-epileptic drug. The V gene is TRBV10-3, the J gene TRBJ1-1, with D tentatively TRBD1 (5 bases). Sample: peripheral blood, taken at surgery. This TCR derives from a girl aged 2-10 years with Rasmussen encephalitis and intractable seizures. CDR3 sequence: CAISDKRGTNTEAFF. The CDR3 bases are TGTGCCATCAGCGATAAAAGGGGAACGAACACTGAAGCTTTCTTT.